These 7 T cell receptor beta chains originate from one sample sequenced in a study of control samples from healthy donors and cancer patients. Using immunoSEQ multiplex PCR, the repertoire was profiled, and TCRdb retains in-frame clones only, with some absent. The table lists 60,000 or so clones, roughly 95% of them singletons, with around 0.99% in the top ten. Sequences were obtained from blood. The origin of the receptors is a woman between 18 and 30 years old in good health.

The chain recombines TRBV11-3 with TRBJ2-3; D ambiguous. The ends were cut back, 1 base at V and 3 bases at J, with 8 bases in the middle. The CDR3 totals 14 residues. The germline V gene has CDR1 SGHNT and CDR2 YENEEA. This CDR3 reads CASSLGGSTDTQYF. The CDR3, as DNA: TGTGCCAGCAGCTTAGGAGGCTCAACAGATACGCAGTATTTT.

The chain recombines TRBV25-1 with TRBJ1-2; D perhaps matches TRBD1 (6 bases). With 2 bases removed from V and 4 bases from J, the gap between germline ends came to 17 bases. The CDR3 extends over 16 amino acids. The V gene's germline CDR1 is MGHDK and CDR2 SYGVNS. The CDR3 loop is CASSERGDPNCYGYTF. DNA of the CDR3: TGTGCCAGCAGTGAAAGGGGGGACCCTAATTGCTATGGCTACACCTTC.

The chain links TRBV29-1 to TRBJ2-6; maybe TRBD2 (7 bases). V was shortened by 1 base and J by 0 bases, with 13 bases between the two germline ends. Germline-derived CDR1 and CDR2 are SQVTM and ANQGSEA. The CDR3 totals 17 residues. CDR3 sequence reads: CSVEGRGPLSGANVLTF. The CDR3 DNA reads TGCAGCGTTGAAGGGCGGGGGCCCCTCTCTGGGGCCAACGTCCTGACTTTC.

V gene TRBV5-4 combines with J gene TRBJ1-2; 9 positions agree with TRBD1. The ends lost 5 bases at V and 3 bases at J; junction bases unmatched: 8. CDR1 and CDR2 (germline): SGHNT, YYREEE (reference sequence). The CDR3 runs to 15 residues. The CDR3 DNA is TGTGCCAGCAGACAGTCCCGGGACAGGGACTATGGCTACACCTTC. Encoded protein: CASRQSRDRDYGYTF.

The chain couples TRBV5-4 to TRBJ2-7; 9 bases match TRBD1. V was clipped by 6 bases and J by 6 bases; unmatched bases: 7. Germline lookup yields CDR1 SGHNT and CDR2 YYREEE (reference sequence). This CDR3 spans 13 amino acids. The chain's CDR3 is CASKLQGAPEQYF. CDR3 DNA: TGTGCCAGCAAGCTACAGGGGGCGCCCGAGCAGTACTTC.

This chain uses TRBV29-1 with TRBJ2-7; D might be TRBD1 (5 bases). Trimming shortened V by 4 bases and J by 5 bases, and 9 bases separated the two germline ends. Germline-derived CDR1 and CDR2 are SQVTM and ANQGSEA. The CDR3 has 11 amino acids. The CDR3 DNA reads TGCAGCGTTGCTCAGGGTGACGAGCAGTACTTC. Amino acid sequence: CSVAQGDEQYF.

As for this clone: At one end the junction does not follow the germline gene, possibly because of a read error. This rearrangement joins TRBV3-1 (or the pseudogene TRBV3-2) to TRBJ1-2; 7 bases agree with TRBD1. The CDR3 runs to 13 residues. Looked up from germline, CDR1 is LGHDT and CDR2 is YNNKEL (reference sequence). The CDR3 spells CASPRQGNSGYTF. The CDR3 bases are TGTGCCAGCCCGCGACAGGGAAACTCTGGCTACACCTTC.